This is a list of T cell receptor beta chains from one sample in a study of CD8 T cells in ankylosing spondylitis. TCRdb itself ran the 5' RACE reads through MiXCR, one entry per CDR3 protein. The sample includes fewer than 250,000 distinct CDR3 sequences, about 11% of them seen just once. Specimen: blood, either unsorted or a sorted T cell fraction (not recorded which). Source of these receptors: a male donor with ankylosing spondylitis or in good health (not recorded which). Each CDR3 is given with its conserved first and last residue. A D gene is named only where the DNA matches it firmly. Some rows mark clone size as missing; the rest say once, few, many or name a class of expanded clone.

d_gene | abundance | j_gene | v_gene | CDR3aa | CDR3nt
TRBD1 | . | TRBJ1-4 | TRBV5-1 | CASSDDRAGKLFF | TGCGCCAGCAGCGATGACAGGGCCGGGAAACTGTTTTTT
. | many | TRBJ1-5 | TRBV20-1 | CSATQTGGVNQPQHF | TGCAGCGCGACCCAGACCGGGGGGGTAAATCAGCCCCAGCATTTT
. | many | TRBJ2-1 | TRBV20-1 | CSAHPGNEQFF | TGCAGTGCTCATCCCGGGAATGAGCAGTTCTTC
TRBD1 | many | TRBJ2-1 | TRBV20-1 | CSARDAGQDHNEQFF | TGCAGTGCTAGAGATGCAGGACAGGACCACAATGAGCAGTTCTTC
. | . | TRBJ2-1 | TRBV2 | CASSPLGDSYNEQFF | TGTGCCAGCAGTCCCCTAGGGGATTCCTACAATGAGCAGTTCTTC
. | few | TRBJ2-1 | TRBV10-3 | CAIRDLGQGNNEQFF | TGTGCCATCAGGGACCTAGGGCAGGGGAACAATGAGCAGTTCTTC
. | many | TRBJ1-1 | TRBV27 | CASSGGGNTEAFF | TGTGCCAGCAGCGGGGGGGGGAACACTGAAGCTTTCTTT
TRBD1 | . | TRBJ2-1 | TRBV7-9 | CASSLGQGVDEQFF | TGTGCCAGCAGCTTAGGACAGGGGGTCGATGAGCAGTTCTTC
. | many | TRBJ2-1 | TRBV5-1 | CASSSGGPSSYNEQFF | TGCGCCAGCAGCTCCGGTGGGCCGAGCTCCTACAATGAGCAGTTCTTC
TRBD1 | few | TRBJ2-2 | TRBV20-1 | CCARDFRTGATGELFF | TGCTGTGCTAGAGATTTCCGGACAGGGGCCACCGGGGAGCTGTTTTTT
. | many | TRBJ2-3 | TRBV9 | CASSPSGGTPSTDTQYF | TGTGCCAGCAGCCCCTCTGGCGGGACACCTAGCACAGATACGCAGTATTTT
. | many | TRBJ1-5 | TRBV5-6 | CASSWRGTKNQPQHF | TGTGCCAGCAGCTGGAGGGGGACAAAGAATCAGCCCCAGCATTTT
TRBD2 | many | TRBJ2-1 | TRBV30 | CAWSVSSGVYNEQFF | TGTGCCTGGAGTGTATCTAGCGGGGTCTACAATGAGCAGTTCTTC
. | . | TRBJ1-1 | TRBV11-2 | CASSLGPGVNTEAFF | TGTGCCAGCAGCTTAGGGCCGGGGGTGAACACTGAAGCTTTCTTT
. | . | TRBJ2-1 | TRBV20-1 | CCARDRANPSSYNEQFF | TGCTGTGCTAGAGATCGGGCTAACCCGAGCTCCTACAATGAGCAGTTCTTC
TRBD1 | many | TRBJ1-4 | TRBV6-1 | CACLLGQGIEKLFF | TGTGCCTGTCTGTTGGGACAGGGGATTGAAAAACTGTTTTTT
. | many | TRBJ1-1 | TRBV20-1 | CSGSQGHHTEAFF | TGCAGTGGTTCGCAGGGACACCACACTGAAGCTTTCTTT
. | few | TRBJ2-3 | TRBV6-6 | CASSYGSGETDTQYF | TGTGCCAGCAGTTACGGGAGCGGAGAGACAGATACGCAGTATTTT
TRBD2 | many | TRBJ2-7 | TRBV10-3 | CATWTSGGSYEQYF | TGTGCCACCTGGACTAGCGGGGGTTCCTACGAGCAGTACTTC
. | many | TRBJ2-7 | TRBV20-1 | CSARFGISGPGYEQYF | TGCAGTGCTAGGTTTGGGATTTCGGGTCCCGGTTACGAGCAGTACTTC
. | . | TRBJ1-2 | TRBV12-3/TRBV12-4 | CASSLFRQPNGYTF | TGTGCCAGCAGTTTATTCAGACAGCCAAATGGCTACACCTTC
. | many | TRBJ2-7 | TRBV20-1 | CSARERDGRYEQYF | TGCAGTGCTAGAGAACGGGACGGCCGATACGAGCAGTACTTC
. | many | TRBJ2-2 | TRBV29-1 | CSVGNTGELFF | TGCAGCGTTGGGAACACCGGGGAGCTGTTTTTT
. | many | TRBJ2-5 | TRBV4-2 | CASSQGLVRNEETQYF | TGTGCCAGCAGCCAGGGGTTGGTCAGGAACGAAGAGACCCAGTACTTC
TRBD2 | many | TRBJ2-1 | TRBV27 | CASSPLAGFYNEQFF | TGTGCCAGCAGTCCTCTAGCGGGCTTCTACAATGAGCAGTTCTTC
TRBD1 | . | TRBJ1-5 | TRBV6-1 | CASRPTGGNNQPQHF | TGTGCCAGCAGACCGACAGGGGGTAACAATCAGCCCCAGCATTTT
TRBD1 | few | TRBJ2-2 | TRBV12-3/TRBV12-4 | CASTIGAGGTGELFF | TGTGCCAGCACCATAGGGGCAGGGGGCACCGGGGAGCTGTTTTTT
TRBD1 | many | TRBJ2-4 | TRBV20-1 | CSARPTGGRAIQNIQYF | TGCAGTGCTCGGCCTACAGGGGGTCGAGCCATACAAAACATTCAGTACTTC
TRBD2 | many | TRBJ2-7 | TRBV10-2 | CASSGGVTNTYEQYF | TGCGCCAGCAGCGGGGGGGTGACAAACACATACGAGCAGTACTTC
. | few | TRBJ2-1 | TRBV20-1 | CSARRGGPYNEQFF | TGCAGTGCTAGGAGGGGGGGCCCCTACAATGAGCAGTTCTTC
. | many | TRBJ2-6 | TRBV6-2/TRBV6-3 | CASSPLSGANVLTF | TGTGCCAGCAGTCCGTTATCTGGGGCCAACGTCCTGACTTTC
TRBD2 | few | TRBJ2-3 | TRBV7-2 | CASSLVRGDTDTQYF | TGTGCCAGCAGCCTGGTGCGGGGGGACACAGATACGCAGTATTTT
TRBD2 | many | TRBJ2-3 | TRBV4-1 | CASSQEGTSPDTQYF | TGCGCCAGCAGCCAAGAAGGGACTAGCCCAGATACGCAGTATTTT
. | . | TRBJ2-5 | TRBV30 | CAWSRDAEETQYF | TGTGCCTGGAGCCGGGACGCTGAAGAGACCCAGTACTTC
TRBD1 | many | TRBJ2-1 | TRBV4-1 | CASSQTTQNRGNEQFF | TGCGCCAGCAGCCAAACGACACAGAACAGGGGGAATGAGCAGTTCTTC
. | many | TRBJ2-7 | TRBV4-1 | CASSARDGTYEQYF | TGCGCCAGCAGCGCCCGGGACGGGACCTACGAGCAGTACTTC
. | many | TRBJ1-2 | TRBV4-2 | CASSPAGSNYGYTF | TGTGCCAGCAGTCCCGCGGGTTCTAACTATGGCTACACCTTC
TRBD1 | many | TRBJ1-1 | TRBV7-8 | CASSFFPPGQGFMNTEAFF | TGTGCCAGCAGCTTTTTTCCTCCGGGACAGGGGTTCATGAACACTGAAGCTTTCTTT
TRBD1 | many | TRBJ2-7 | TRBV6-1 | CASSRQGTGYEQYF | TGTGCCAGCAGCCGACAGGGGACAGGGTACGAGCAGTACTTC
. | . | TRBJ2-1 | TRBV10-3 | CAISESGDNEQFF | TGTGCCATCAGTGAGTCTGGCGACAATGAGCAGTTCTTC
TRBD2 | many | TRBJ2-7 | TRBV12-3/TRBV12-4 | CASSPSGAHEQYF | TGTGCCAGCAGCCCAAGCGGGGCCCACGAGCAGTACTTC
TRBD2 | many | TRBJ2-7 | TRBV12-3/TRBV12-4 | CASSFGTSGRSYEQYF | TGTGCCAGCAGTTTCGGGACTAGCGGGAGGTCCTACGAGCAGTACTTC
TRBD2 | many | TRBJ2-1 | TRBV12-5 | CASGLVYREGKSTDNEQFF | TGTGCTAGTGGTTTGGTATATCGGGAGGGCAAATCAACCGACAATGAGCAGTTCTTC
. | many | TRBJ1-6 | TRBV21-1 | CASSGPYLNSPLHF | TGTGCCAGCAGCGGACCCTACCTAAATTCACCCCTCCACTTT
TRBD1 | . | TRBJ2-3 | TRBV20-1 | CSPRTGAHTDTQYF | TGCAGTCCCCGGACAGGGGCTCACACAGATACGCAGTATTTT
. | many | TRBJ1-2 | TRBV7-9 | CASSLDRVDGYTF | TGTGCCAGCAGCTTAGATCGGGTCGACGGCTACACCTTC
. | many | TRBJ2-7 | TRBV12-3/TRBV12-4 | CASSLDPGAGYEQYF | TGTGCCAGCAGTTTAGACCCGGGAGCAGGCTACGAGCAGTACTTC
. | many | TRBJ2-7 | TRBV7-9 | CASSSTSYEQYF | TGTGCCAGCAGCTCTACTTCCTACGAGCAGTACTTC
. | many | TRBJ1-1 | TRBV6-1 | CASTNSRNTEAFF | TGTGCCAGCACCAACTCCAGGAACACTGAAGCTTTCTTT
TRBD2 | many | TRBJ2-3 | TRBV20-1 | CSAIPPVGGLTDTQYF | TGCAGTGCTATCCCCCCCGTGGGAGGGCTCACAGATACGCAGTATTTT
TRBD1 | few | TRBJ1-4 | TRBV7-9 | CASRRTGTGDEKLFF | TGTGCCAGCAGACGCACCGGGACAGGGGATGAAAAACTGTTTTTT